This T cell receptor (beta chain) was captured by sequencing in a study of cytomegalovirus exposure and HLA in healthy donors. 13 Jbeta primers and 60 Vbeta primers were used for the PCR. This table comes from immunoSEQ multiplex PCR, and its TCRdb copy is limited to in-frame clones, with some not included. The sample records around 130,000 clones, around 75% being singletons. The study's findings and limits: Productive rates of about 87% or about 30% were seen for most TCR beta V segments in an earlier analysis. The authors later found most CMV-associated TCR beta chains appeared HLA-restricted. Trimming of TCR beta V- and J-genes showed a link, identified in a later analysis, to a missense DCLRE1C variant.

Regarding this clone: Its antigen is unidentified.

The sequence derives from a woman aged 40 to 49 in good health and CMV-seropositive. What was sequenced was PBMCs.

CDR3 nucleotide sequence: TGTGCCAGCAGCGCCGACAGGCGGCAGCCCCAGCATTTT. Protein: CASSADRRQPQHF. This rearrangement joins TRBV11-2 to TRBJ1-5; possible D gene TRBD1, 6 bases. The CDR3 totals 13 residues. V lost 5 bases to trimming and J lost 7 bases, with 12 bases between them. Per the germline V gene, CDR1 is SGHAT and CDR2 is FQNNGV.